The 24 T cell receptor beta chains in this list originate from one sample, sequenced in a study of tumor-infiltrating lymphocytes in oesophageal squamous cell carcinoma. TCRdb re-called the PCR reads with MiXCR, one entry per CDR3 protein. The sample contains approximately 10,000 distinct CDR3 sequences, approximately 54% of which appear only once. Sequenced sample: esophageal tumor tissue. The receptors derive from a male donor with esophageal squamous cell carcinoma.

V and J are TRBV7-2 and TRBJ2-7; 11 nucleotides line up with TRBD1. The J segment lost 3 bases and the V segment lost 6 bases, leaving 4 bases of the junction unmatched. This CDR3 region has 14 residues. Germline CDR1 is SGHTA and CDR2 is FQGNSA. The CDR3: CASRPGTGGYEQYF. As DNA, the CDR3 is TGTGCCAGCAGACCCGGGACAGGGGGCTACGAGCAGTACTTC. The full variable domain, completed using reference TRBV7-2 and TRBJ2-7, is GAGVSQSPSNKVTEKGKDVELRCDPISGHTALYWYRQSLGQGLEFLIYFQGNSAPDKSGLPSDRFSAERTGGSVSTLTIQRTQQEDSAVYLCASRPGTGGYEQYFGPGTRLTVT.

The chain combines TRBV7-2 with TRBJ2-3, with 8 bases lining up with TRBD2. The DNA end favors TRBJ2-7, so the J call may be wrong. The CDR3 contains 18 residues. CDR1 is SGHTA and CDR2 is FQGNSA in the germline V gene. The CDR3 DNA is TGTGCCAGCAGCTTACGAGGGCGGGGGGCGCCCGTTGCCTACGAGCAGTACTTC. Its translation is CASSLRGRGAPVAYEQYF.

The V and J genes are TRBV6-1 and TRBJ2-3; D could derive from TRBD1 or TRBD2 (5 bases each). The CDR3 has 18 amino acids. Germline V gene lookup returns CDR1 MNHNS and CDR2 SASEGT. Between the trimmed V and J ends, which lost 6 bases and 0 bases, there was a span of 22 bases. The CDR3 nucleotides are TGTGCCAGCAGACCCGGGACGCAGCCGTTGTGGAGCACAGATACGCAGTATTTT. It is translated as CASRPGTQPLWSTDTQYF.

The chain has TRBV5-5 and TRBJ2-5; no clear D. The V gene lost 1 base and the J gene lost 5 bases, with 15 bases spanning the gap. Looked up from germline, CDR1 is SGHKS and CDR2 is YYEKEE (reference sequence). There are 15 residues in the CDR3. The CDR3 coding sequence is TGTGCCAGCAGCTTGCGGCAGGAGCTGATGGAGACCCAGTACTTC. Translating it yields CASSLRQELMETQYF.

This chain links TRBV7-3 with TRBJ2-2; D is tentatively TRBD1 or TRBD2 (6 bases each). V was clipped by 2 bases and J by 4 bases, with 17 bases between them. The V gene's germline CDR1 is SGHTA and CDR2 FQGTGA. This CDR3 comprises 17 residues. The CDR3 DNA reads as TGTGCCAGCAGCTTAGGAGGACAGTTGCGGGGCACCGGGGAGCTGTTTTTT. Encoded protein: CASSLGGQLRGTGELFF.

V and J are TRBV7-2 and TRBJ2-4, with a tentative D call TRBD2 (6 bases). Trimming took 1 base from V and 4 from J, leaving 14 bases between them. The CDR3 covers 16 residues. Germline V CDR1 and CDR2: SGHTA, FQGNSA. The CDR3: CASSLGPTRNKNIQYF. The CDR3, as DNA: TGTGCCAGCAGCTTAGGCCCGACTAGAAATAAAAACATTCAGTACTTC.

The chain is built from TRBV12-3 or TRBV12-4 and TRBJ1-5; no firm D call. V dropped 4 bases and J dropped 4 bases, with 5 bases sitting between them. The CDR3 is made up of 12 amino acids. The CDR3 DNA follows: TGTGCCAGCAGTTCCGTAAATCAGCCCCAGCATTTT. Protein: CASSSVNQPQHF.

The V call is TRBV27, the J call TRBJ2-3, with D perhaps matching TRBD2 (5 bases). This CDR3 spans 16 amino acids. Germline CDR1 is MNHEY and CDR2 is SMNVEV (reference sequence). Trimming pared 4 bases from V and 0 bases from J, leaving 14 bases between. This chain's CDR3 is CASSSRAVTSTDTQYF. The CDR3 DNA reads TGTGCCAGCAGTTCGAGAGCGGTTACTAGCACAGATACGCAGTATTTT.

This clonotype ranks as medium-sized. The gene calls are TRBV11-2 and TRBJ2-5; D call uncertain. V lost 5 bases and J 3 bases, leaving 10 bases between the germline ends. CDR1 is SGHAT, CDR2 FQNNGV, per germline. The CDR3 spans 13 residues. CDR3 in amino acids: CASSPQAKETQYF. CDR3 DNA sequence: TGTGCCAGCAGCCCCCAGGCCAAAGAGACCCAGTACTTC.

V and J are TRBV7-2 and TRBJ2-3; TRBD1 agrees at 9 bases. The last part of the DNA fits TRBJ1-2 better; the J call may be wrong. Germline V CDR1 and CDR2: SGHTA, FQGNSA. This CDR3 spans 16 amino acids. As DNA, the CDR3 is TGTGCCAGCAGCTTAGTACAGGGGGCTCATAACTATGGCTACACCTTC. Protein sequence: CASSLVQGAHNYGYTF.

The J gene is TRBJ2-1, the V gene TRBV7-4, with 13 bases aligning to TRBD2. TRBJ2-3 matches the DNA end more closely, so the J call is doubtful. The CDR3 is 13 amino acids. Per the germline V gene, CDR1 is SGHVT and CDR2 is SQSDAQ. The chain's CDR3 is CAFGTSGIDTQYF. The CDR3 nucleotides are TGTGCCTTCGGGACTAGCGGGATAGATACGCAGTATTTT.

This clonotype is large (0.1 to 1%) in the sample. The CDR3 loop reads CASSSRTSGKSYEQFF. For the CDR3, the DNA is TGTGCCAGCAGCTCCAGGACTAGCGGGAAAAGTTATGAGCAGTTCTTC. The chain combines TRBV7-9 with TRBJ2-1, with 12 bases aligning to TRBD2. This CDR3 spans 16 amino acids. Losses at the gene ends were 4 bases for V and 8 bases for J; bases not matched to a gene: 9. The germline V gene encodes CDR1 SEHNR and CDR2 FQNEAQ (reference sequence).

This clonotype is labeled large. This rearrangement joins TRBV6-1 to TRBJ2-7, with D perhaps TRBD1 (5 bases). The germline gives CDR1 MNHNS, CDR2 SASEGT. The CDR3 has 13 residues. V lost 7 bases and J lost 3, with 13 bases in between. CDR3 region: CASKSGHNYEQYF. The CDR3 coding sequence is TGTGCCAGCAAGTCAGGACACAACTACGAGCAGTACTTC.

The chain joins TRBV7-9 to TRBJ2-1; D may correspond to TRBD1 or TRBD2 (7 bases each). Trimming removed 2 bases from V and 4 bases from J, with 12 bases in between. Germline CDR1 reads SEHNR; CDR2 reads FQNEAQ (reference sequence). CDR3 length: 15 amino acids. CDR3 sequence reads: CASSLQGGQYNEQFF. The CDR3 DNA reads TGTGCCAGCAGCTTACAGGGGGGGCAGTACAATGAGCAGTTCTTC.

The J gene is TRBJ1-5, the V gene TRBV7-3; no clear D gene. V was clipped by 3 bases and J by 4 bases, with 7 bases between them. Germline V gene sequence: CDR1 SGHTA, CDR2 FQGTGA. The CDR3 length is 13 residues. CDR3 coding DNA: TGTGCCAGCAGCTTGGGCCCGAATCAGCCCCAGCATTTT. Its protein is CASSLGPNQPQHF.

This clonotype is labeled large. Written as DNA, the CDR3 is TGTGCCAGCAGCGATACTAGCGGGAACTACAATGAGCAGTTCTTC. Its protein product is CASSDTSGNYNEQFF. The chain employs TRBV7-2 and TRBJ2-1, with TRBD2 matching over 10 bases. The CDR3 sequence is 15 residues long. With V trimmed by 5 bases and J by 3 bases, 4 bases remained unmatched. Germline V gives CDR1 SGHTA, CDR2 FQGNSA.

At least ten counts were recorded for this clonotype. This chain joins TRBV27 and TRBJ1-6, with D unresolved. From germline, CDR1 is MNHEY and CDR2 SMNVEV (reference sequence). This CDR3 contains 12 residues. The V end lost 3 bases, the J end lost 9 bases, and 6 bases lay between the germline ends. The CDR3 loop is CASSFRSSPLHF. DNA of the CDR3: TGTGCCAGCAGTTTCCGTAGTTCACCCCTCCACTTT.

J is TRBJ1-3 and V is TRBV9; D is perhaps TRBD1 (5 bases). This CDR3 region has 14 residues. Deletions cut 3 bases from V and 6 bases from J, with 13 bases between. Germline CDR1 and CDR2: SGDLS and YYNGEE. The CDR3 bases are TGTGCCAGCAGCGAACAGGTTAAGGAAAACACCATATATTTT. Residues: CASSEQVKENTIYF. Full variable domain (rest looked up from reference TRBV9 and TRBJ1-3): DSGVTQTPKHLITATGQRVTLRCSPRSGDLSVYWYQQSLDQGLQFLIQYYNGEERAKGNILERFSAQQFPDLHSELNLSSLELGDSALYFCASSEQVKENTIYFGEGSWLTVV.

This clonotype was observed many times. The chain uses TRBV10-3 and TRBJ2-7; D gene unclear. Germline V gene sequence: CDR1 ENHRY, CDR2 SYGVKD. V was pared by 4 bases and J by 1 base, with 8 bases between. The CDR3 contains 13 residues. CDR3 protein: CAISGELSYEQYF. The DNA of the CDR3 is TGTGCCATCAGTGGCGAGTTGTCCTACGAGCAGTACTTC.

The rearrangement links TRBV7-2 to TRBJ2-5; TRBD1 is a possible D gene (5 bases). The J call may be wrong; the DNA end is better matched by TRBJ1-2. Germline V gene sequence: CDR1 SGHTA, CDR2 FQGNSA. This CDR3 region has 16 residues. This chain's CDR3 is CASSLNSGGFIYGYTF. CDR3 coding DNA: TGTGCCAGCAGCTTAAACTCCGGGGGGTTTATCTATGGCTACACCTTC.

Concerning this clonotype itself: Sequence at one end of the junction differs from germline and may be a read error. The genes are TRBV7-3 and TRBJ2-1; TRBD2 agrees at 15 bases. The germline CDR1 and CDR2 sequences are SGHTA and FQGTGA. CDR3 length: 16 residues. Here the CDR3 DNA reads TGTGCCAGCAGCTCCGGACTAGCGGGAGGGTACTATGAGCGGTACTTC. Translating it yields CASSSGLAGGYYERYF.

This clonotype was found many times. V is TRBV19 and J is TRBJ2-3; 7 bases are shared with TRBD1. The DNA end favors TRBJ2-7, so the J call may be wrong. The CDR3 totals 14 residues. The germline V gene encodes CDR1 LNHDA and CDR2 SQIVND (reference sequence). CDR3 DNA sequence: TGTGCCAGTAGTATTTCAGGGGGTTTCTACGAGCAGTACTTC. Its translation is CASSISGGFYEQYF.

This clonotype ranks as medium-sized. The chain joins TRBV7-9 to TRBJ2-5; D remains unclear. CDR1 is SEHNR, CDR2 FQNEAQ, per germline (reference sequence). V gave up 1 base and J gave up 4 bases, with 19 bases separating them. The length of the CDR3 is 17 residues. The CDR3, as DNA: TGTGCCAGCAGCTTAGTTGGTGGGGTGGCCCCAGGAGAGACCCAGTACTTC. Protein product: CASSLVGGVAPGETQYF.

This clonotype showed up just a few times. This chain links TRBV6-1 with TRBJ2-7; a possible D gene is TRBD2 (5 bases). The CDR3 is made up of 14 amino acids. Trimming removed 1 base at V and 3 bases at J, with 10 bases between. The germline CDR1 and CDR2 sequences are MNHNS and SASEGT. The DNA of the CDR3 is TGTGCCAGCAGTGAAGTAAGGAGGAGCTACGAGCAGTACTTC. It translates to CASSEVRRSYEQYF.